Below are 9 T cell receptor beta chains sequenced from a single sample in a study of CD8+ T cells in alopecia areata. Treatment meaning: oral pan-JAK inhibitor, 5-10 mg twice daily. It was cDNA, reverse transcribed from extracted RNA, that served as the sequencing template. Assay used: immunoSEQ multiplex PCR; TCRdb lists only in-frame clones, some missing. The sample holds about 120,000 clones, approximately 53% seen once. The sample consisted of CD4+ T cells sorted from blood, taken at week 4, from a patient treated with tofacitinib. The receptors shown here come from a human donor with alopecia areata.

Only a few counts were recorded for this clone. This chain joins TRBV5-1 and TRBJ2-3; unclear D gene. CDR1 is SGHRS and CDR2 is YFSETQ in the germline V gene. The CDR3 runs 12 residues. Between the trimmed V and J ends, which lost 2 bases and 4 bases, there was a span of 5 bases. The CDR3 here is CASSLSSDTQYF. The CDR3 DNA follows: TGCGCCAGCAGCTTATCTTCAGATACGCAGTATTTT.

The V gene is TRBV30, the J gene TRBJ1-1, with 7 bases identical to TRBD1. V shed 0 bases and J 7 bases; nucleotides not matched to a gene: 5. CDR3 length: 13 residues. Germline CDR1 reads GTSNPN; CDR2 reads SVGIG (reference sequence). CDR3 nucleotides: TGTGCCTGGAGTGTACAACAGGGGATTGAAGCTTTCTTT. This codes for CAWSVQQGIEAFF.

This clone was seen only a few times. The chain is built from TRBV4-2 and TRBJ2-2; D is possibly TRBD2 (6 bases). This CDR3 is built from 16 residues. Germline V gene data show CDR1 as LGHNA and CDR2 as YNFKEQ. The ends were cut back, 1 base at V and 4 bases at J, with 13 bases in the middle. The CDR3 DNA is TGTGCCAGCAGCCAAGTAGGTAGCGGTTTCACCGGGGAGCTGTTTTTT. Translated: CASSQVGSGFTGELFF.

This rearrangement joins TRBV2 to TRBJ2-7; 10 bases line up with TRBD1. V trimming: 8 bases; J trimming: 0 bases; junction bases outside the gene matches: 10. Germline CDR1 is SNHLY and CDR2 is FYNNEI. CDR3 size: 16 residues. CDR3 in amino acids: CASGQGGGTVSYEQYF. In DNA form, the CDR3 reads TGTGCCAGCGGACAGGGGGGCGGCACCGTCTCCTACGAGCAGTACTTC.

V gene TRBV7-9 combines with J gene TRBJ1-3; 8 nucleotides match TRBD1. Trimming cost V 2 bases and J 2 bases; bases outside gene matches: 5. This CDR3 is 16 amino acids long. Germline assignment: CDR1 SEHNR and CDR2 FQNEAQ (reference sequence). In nucleotides, the CDR3 is TGTGCCAGCAGCTTACTTCCGGACAGGGCTGGAAACACCATATATTTT. Translated: CASSLLPDRAGNTIYF.

This clone was detected only a few times. The CDR3 DNA is TGCAGCGTTGGTTGGCAGGGGGGATACGAGCAGTACTTC. Translated: CSVGWQGGYEQYF. This chain uses TRBV29-1 with TRBJ2-7; weak D call: TRBD1 (7 bases). Trimming pared 4 bases from V and 4 bases from J, leaving 14 bases between. The CDR3 extends over 13 amino acids. Per the germline V gene, CDR1 is SQVTM and CDR2 is ANQGSEA.

This clone was recorded many times. The rearrangement links TRBV29-1 to TRBJ1-5; tentatively, D is TRBD1 (6 bases). Trimming stripped 7 bases from V and 6 bases from J, with 13 bases between. The CDR3 is made up of 12 amino acids. Germline V gene data show CDR1 as SQVTM and CDR2 as ANQGSEA. The CDR3 DNA reads TGCAGCGCGAAGGGGGAGGGTCAGCCCCAGCATTTT. Protein: CSAKGEGQPQHF. The whole variable domain, filled in from reference TRBV29-1 and TRBJ1-5, reads SAVISQKPSRDICQRGTSLTIQCQVDSQVTMMFWYRQQPGQSLTLIATANQGSEATYESGFVIDKFPISRPNLTFSTLTVSNMSPEDSSIYLCSAKGEGQPQHFGDGTRLSIL.

The chain combines TRBV5-6 with TRBJ2-3; the match to TRBD1 covers 8 bases. The J segment lost 9 bases and the V segment lost 4 bases, leaving 7 bases of the junction unmatched. There are 13 residues in the CDR3. Germline V gene data show CDR1 as SGHDT and CDR2 as YYEEEE. The CDR3 DNA follows: TGTGCCAGCAGCCACGGACAGGGAACAACGCAGTATTTT. Amino acids: CASSHGQGTTQYF.

CDR3 sequence (DNA): TGTGCCAGCAGCTTCGACTCCGCCCGGAACTATGGCTACACCTTC. It is translated as CASSFDSARNYGYTF. The rearrangement links TRBV5-4 to TRBJ1-2; D is unresolved. This CDR3 has 15 residues. V dropped 2 bases and J dropped 2 bases, with 13 bases sitting between them. Germline-derived CDR1 and CDR2 are SGHNT and YYREEE (reference sequence).